Presented here are 19 T cell receptor beta chains from one specimen sequenced in a study of cytomegalovirus exposure and HLA in healthy donors. Clones were read by immunoSEQ multiplex PCR, and TCRdb kept only the in-frame ones, dropping some. This sample has fewer than 150,000 clones, with around 88% found just once. The source material was PBMCs. The receptors were sampled from a woman aged 18-29 years in good health and CMV-seropositive.

This chain joins TRBV5-1 and TRBJ2-4, with 12 bases that match TRBD1. CDR1 is SGHRS, CDR2 YFSETQ, per germline. This CDR3 comprises 16 residues. J lost 0 bases, V lost 4 bases, and 2 bases had no gene match. CDR3 sequence reads: CASSPGQGAAKNIQYF. CDR3 DNA: TGCGCCAGCAGCCCGGGACAGGGGGCAGCCAAAAACATTCAGTACTTC.

The rearrangement links TRBV7-8 to TRBJ1-3; no clear D. This CDR3 is built from 16 residues. Germline loops: CDR1 SGHVS, CDR2 FQNEAQ. V was shortened by 0 bases and J by 0 bases, with 9 bases between the two germline ends. The DNA for the CDR3 is TGTGCCAGCAGCTTAGCCGGTTGGAGCTCTGGAAACACCATATATTTT. This codes for CASSLAGWSSGNTIYF.

This chain uses TRBV5-1 with TRBJ2-1, with 12 bases lining up with TRBD2. V was clipped by 4 bases and J by 4 bases; unmatched bases: 9. The CDR3 sequence is 17 residues long. Germline loops: CDR1 SGHRS, CDR2 YFSETQ. The CDR3 coding sequence is TGCGCCAGCAGCCCGGACGCGGGACTAGCGGGTTACAATGAGCAGTTCTTC. Translating gives CASSPDAGLAGYNEQFF. The full variable domain, in which reference TRBV5-1 and TRBJ2-1 provide the parts outside the CDR3, is KAGVTQTPRYLIKTRGQQVTLSCSPISGHRSVSWYQQTPGQGLQFLFEYFSETQRNKGNFPGRFSGRQFSNSRSEMNVSTLELGDSALYLCASSPDAGLAGYNEQFFGPGTRLTVL.

This chain links TRBV28 with TRBJ2-2; TRBD2 matches 9 bases. Germline V gene data show CDR1 as MDHEN and CDR2 as SYDVKM. The V segment lost 8 bases and the J segment 2 bases; nucleotides outside the gene matches: 6. The CDR3 is made up of 15 amino acids. The CDR3 loop is CASWSSGRNTGELFF. CDR3 coding DNA: TGTGCCAGCTGGAGTAGCGGGAGAAACACCGGGGAGCTGTTTTTT.

The rearrangement uses TRBV5-6 and TRBJ1-3, with 8 bases that match TRBD1. This CDR3 contains 14 residues. CDR1 is SGHDT, CDR2 YYEEEE, per germline. V shed 3 bases and J 4 bases; nucleotides not matched to a gene: 3. The CDR3 nucleotides are TGTGCCAGCAGCTGGGGGACAGGCGGAAACACCATATATTTT. It encodes CASSWGTGGNTIYF.

The chain uses TRBV4-3 and TRBJ2-4, with TRBD2 matching 8 bases. The CDR3 runs to 13 residues. Germline assignment: CDR1 LGHNA and CDR2 YSLEER. Trimming removed 0 bases from V and 16 bases from J; junction bases left unmatched: 8. The CDR3 DNA sequence: TGCGCCAGCAGCCAAGATTACAGGACTAGCATCTACTTC. It specifies CASSQDYRTSIYF.

V usage is TRBV30 and J usage is TRBJ1-5, with D maybe TRBD1 (5 bases). Trimming removed 2 bases from V and 4 bases from J, with 12 bases in between. The V gene's germline CDR1 is GTSNPN and CDR2 SVGIG (reference sequence). The CDR3 loop spans 14 amino acids. Written as DNA, the CDR3 is TGTGCCTGGAGTATGGGTGGGGGGAATCAGCCCCAGCATTTT. Translated, it gives CAWSMGGGNQPQHF. The entire variable domain, with the rest obtained from reference TRBV30 and TRBJ1-5, is as follows: SQTIHQWPATLVQPVGSPLSLECTVEGTSNPNLYWYRQAAGRGLQLLFYSVGIGQISSEVPQNLSASRPQDRQFILSSKKLLLSDSGFYLCAWSMGGGNQPQHFGDGTRLSIL.

The chain links TRBV2 to TRBJ2-5, with D possibly matching TRBD1 (5 bases). CDR3 length equals 16 residues. Per the germline V gene, CDR1 is SNHLY and CDR2 is FYNNEI. Trimming took off 0 bases at V and 2 bases at J, with 13 bases between the two ends. The CDR3 bases are TGTGCCAGCAGTGAAGCATTATGGGGCCTTCAAGAGACCCAGTACTTC. Translating it yields CASSEALWGLQETQYF.

V gene TRBV5-1 combines with J gene TRBJ1-3, with D possibly TRBD1 on 5 matching bases. The CDR3 contains 15 residues. Germline CDR1 SGHRS, CDR2 YFSETQ. V lost 4 bases and J 2 bases, leaving 13 bases between the germline ends. CDR3 region: CASSVTGIAGNTIYF. CDR3 DNA: TGCGCCAGCAGCGTAACAGGAATTGCTGGAAACACCATATATTTT.

The chain employs TRBV18 and TRBJ1-2, with TRBD1 matching 9 bases. CDR1 is KGHSH and CDR2 is LQKENI in the germline V gene. The V gene end was trimmed by 5 bases and the J gene end by 1 base; junction bases not matched to a gene: 14. The length of the CDR3 is 18 residues. The chain's CDR3 is CASSTLYAGDRDNYGYTF. The CDR3 DNA sequence: TGTGCCAGCTCAACCTTGTACGCTGGGGACAGGGATAACTATGGCTACACCTTC. Drawing the rest from reference TRBV18 and TRBJ1-2, the complete variable domain is NAGVMQNPRHLVRRRGQEARLRCSPMKGHSHVYWYRQLPEEGLKFMVYLQKENIIDESGMPKERFSAEFPKEGPSILRIQQVVRGDSAAYFCASSTLYAGDRDNYGYTFGSGTRLTVV.

The chain has TRBV19 and TRBJ1-6; 7 bases are shared with TRBD1. V was clipped by 8 bases and J by 8 bases; unmatched bases: 3. Per germline, CDR1 LNHDA and CDR2 SQIVND (reference sequence). This CDR3 is 12 amino acids long. CDR3 in amino acids: CASRDRDSPLHF. Here the CDR3 DNA reads TGTGCCAGTCGGGACAGAGATTCACCCCTCCACTTT.

The CDR3 nucleotides read TGTGCCAGCAGCTTAGACCCGCGGACGCGGGGGGCCCCAGATACGCAGTATTTT. This codes for CASSLDPRTRGAPDTQYF. The gene calls are TRBV11-2 and TRBJ2-3, with 8 bases identical to TRBD2. Germline V gives CDR1 SGHAT, CDR2 FQNNGV. The CDR3 totals 18 residues. The trim removed 0 bases at V and 4 bases at J, leaving 12 bases unmatched.

This clone has at least ten counts. The rearrangement uses TRBV6-5 and TRBJ1-2; TRBD1 matches 9 bases. The length of the CDR3 is 14 residues. With 4 bases clipped from V and 4 bases from J, the junction kept 4 bases outside the gene matches. Germline V gene sequence: CDR1 MNHEY, CDR2 SVGAGI. CDR3 sequence reads: CASSWTDRGYGYTF. In DNA, the CDR3 is TGTGCCAGCAGTTGGACGGACAGGGGCTATGGCTACACCTTC.

The table lists this clone with a few counts. The V gene is TRBV2, the J gene TRBJ1-6, with D perhaps TRBD1 (5 bases). Deletions cut 7 bases from V and 7 bases from J, with 17 bases between. The CDR3 loop spans 15 amino acids. Germline V gene sequence: CDR1 SNHLY, CDR2 FYNNEI. CDR3 DNA sequence: TGTGCCAGCACCTCGTACGAGACAGCCAATTCACCCCTCCACTTT. Residues: CASTSYETANSPLHF.

This clone was found once. The chain combines TRBV27 with TRBJ2-5, with 7 nucleotides matching TRBD2. CDR1 MNHEY and CDR2 SMNVEV come from the germline V gene (reference sequence). The CDR3 spans 18 residues. Trimming removed 1 base from V and 5 bases from J; junction bases left unmatched: 16. CDR3 protein: CASSLLPRKAGRPETQYF. For the CDR3, the DNA is TGTGCCAGCAGTTTATTGCCCCGGAAAGCGGGGAGGCCGGAGACCCAGTACTTC.

V gene TRBV29-1 combines with J gene TRBJ2-7; possibly TRBD2 for D (5 bases). V lost 1 base and J 3 bases, leaving 10 bases between the germline ends. The CDR3 is 13 amino acids. The germline gives CDR1 SQVTM, CDR2 ANQGSEA. The CDR3 loop is CSVEASGFYEQYF. In DNA form, the CDR3 reads TGCAGCGTTGAAGCCTCGGGGTTCTACGAGCAGTACTTC.

This sequence joins TRBV10-2 and TRBJ1-3; D unresolved. The V gene's germline CDR1 is WSHSY and CDR2 SAAADI. Trimming removed 3 bases at V and 0 bases at J, with 9 bases between. The CDR3 length is 15 residues. DNA of the CDR3: TGCGCCAGCAGTGATACGTCCTACTCTGGAAACACCATATATTTT. As protein: CASSDTSYSGNTIYF.

The J gene is TRBJ2-7, the V gene TRBV6-6; 9 nucleotides match TRBD1. Unmatched junction bases numbered 12, after V lost 4 bases and J lost 5 bases. The CDR3 is made up of 16 amino acids. Germline assignment: CDR1 MNHNY and CDR2 SVGAGI (reference sequence). The CDR3 sequence: CASSLTTGGFSHEQYF. CDR3 nucleotide sequence: TGTGCCAGCAGTTTAACTACAGGGGGCTTTTCCCACGAGCAGTACTTC.

The V gene is TRBV11-3, the J gene TRBJ2-5; a weak D match, TRBD2 (7 bases). The V gene lost 1 base and the J gene lost 4 bases, with 13 bases spanning the gap. The CDR3 spans 15 residues. Germline lookup yields CDR1 SGHNT and CDR2 YENEEA. The CDR3 nucleotides read TGTGCCAGCAGCTTAGGGCTGGCGGGGGCAGAGACCCAGTACTTC. Protein: CASSLGLAGAETQYF.